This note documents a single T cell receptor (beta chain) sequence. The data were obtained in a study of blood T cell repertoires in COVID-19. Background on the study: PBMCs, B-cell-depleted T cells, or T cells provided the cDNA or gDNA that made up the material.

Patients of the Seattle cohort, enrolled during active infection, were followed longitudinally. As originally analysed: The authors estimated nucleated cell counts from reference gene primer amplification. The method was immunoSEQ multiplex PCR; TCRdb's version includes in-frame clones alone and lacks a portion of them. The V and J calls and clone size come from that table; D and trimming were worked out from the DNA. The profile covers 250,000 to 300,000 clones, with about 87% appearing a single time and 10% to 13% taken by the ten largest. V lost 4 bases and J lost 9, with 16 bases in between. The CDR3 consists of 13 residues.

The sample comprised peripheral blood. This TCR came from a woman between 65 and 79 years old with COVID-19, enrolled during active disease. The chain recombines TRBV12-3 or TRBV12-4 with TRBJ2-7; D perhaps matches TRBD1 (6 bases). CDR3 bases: TGTGCCAGCAGTTCCGGACAGAGGTCGGGGCAGTACTTC. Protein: CASSSGQRSGQYF.